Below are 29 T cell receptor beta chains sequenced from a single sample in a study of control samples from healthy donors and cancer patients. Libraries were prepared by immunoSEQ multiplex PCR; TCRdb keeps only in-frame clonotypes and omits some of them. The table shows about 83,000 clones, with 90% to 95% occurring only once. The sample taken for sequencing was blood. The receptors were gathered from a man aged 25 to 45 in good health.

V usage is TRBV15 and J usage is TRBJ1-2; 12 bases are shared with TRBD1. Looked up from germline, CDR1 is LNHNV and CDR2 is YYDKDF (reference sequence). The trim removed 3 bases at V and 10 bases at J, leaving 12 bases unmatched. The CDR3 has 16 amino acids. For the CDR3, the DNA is TGTGCCACCAGCAGGGACCGGGACAGGGGGCAATCCCCCTACACCTTC. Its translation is CATSRDRDRGQSPYTF.

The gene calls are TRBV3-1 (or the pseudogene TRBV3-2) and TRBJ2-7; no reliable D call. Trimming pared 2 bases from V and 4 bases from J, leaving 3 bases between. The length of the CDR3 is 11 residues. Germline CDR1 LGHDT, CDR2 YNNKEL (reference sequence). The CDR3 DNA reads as TGTGCCAGCAGCCAACTTTACGAGCAGTACTTC. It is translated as CASSQLYEQYF.

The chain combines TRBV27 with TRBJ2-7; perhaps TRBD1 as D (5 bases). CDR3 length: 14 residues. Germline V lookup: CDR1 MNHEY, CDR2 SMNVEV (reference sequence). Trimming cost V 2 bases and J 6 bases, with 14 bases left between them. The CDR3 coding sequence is TGTGCCAGCAGTTTAGGAATGTCTGGGGCCGAGCAGTACTTC. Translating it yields CASSLGMSGAEQYF.

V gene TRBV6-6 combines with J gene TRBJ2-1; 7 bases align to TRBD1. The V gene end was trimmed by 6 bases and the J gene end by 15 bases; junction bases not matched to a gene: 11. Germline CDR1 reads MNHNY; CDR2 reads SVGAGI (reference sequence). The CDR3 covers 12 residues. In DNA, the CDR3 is TGTGCCAGCAGGATTGGACAGGATCGTCCGTTCTTC. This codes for CASRIGQDRPFF.

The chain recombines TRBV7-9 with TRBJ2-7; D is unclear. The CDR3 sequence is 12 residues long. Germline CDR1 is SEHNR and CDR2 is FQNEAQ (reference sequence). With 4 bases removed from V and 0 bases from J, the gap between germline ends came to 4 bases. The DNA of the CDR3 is TGTGCCAGCAGCTCCATCTCCTACGAGCAGTACTTC. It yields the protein CASSSISYEQYF.

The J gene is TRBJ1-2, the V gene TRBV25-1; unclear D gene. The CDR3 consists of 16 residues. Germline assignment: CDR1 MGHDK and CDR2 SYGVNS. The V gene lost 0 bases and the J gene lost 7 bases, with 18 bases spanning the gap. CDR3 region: CASSEYFVSGKLGYTF. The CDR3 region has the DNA TGTGCCAGCAGTGAATACTTCGTATCGGGAAAACTTGGCTACACCTTC.

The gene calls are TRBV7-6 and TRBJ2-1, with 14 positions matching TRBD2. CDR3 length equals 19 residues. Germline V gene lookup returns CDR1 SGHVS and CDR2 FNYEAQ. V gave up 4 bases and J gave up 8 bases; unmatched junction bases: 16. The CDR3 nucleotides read TGTGCCAGCAGCTCTAACCCCGGGACTAGCGGGAGTGGGCAAGATGAGCAGTTCTTC. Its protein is CASSSNPGTSGSGQDEQFF.

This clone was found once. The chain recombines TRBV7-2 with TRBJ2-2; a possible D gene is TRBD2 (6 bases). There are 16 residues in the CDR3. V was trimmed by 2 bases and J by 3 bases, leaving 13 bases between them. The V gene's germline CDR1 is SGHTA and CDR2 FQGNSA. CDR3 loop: CASSLRTGRDTGELFF. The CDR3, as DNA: TGTGCCAGCAGCTTACGCACCGGGAGAGACACCGGGGAGCTGTTTTTT.

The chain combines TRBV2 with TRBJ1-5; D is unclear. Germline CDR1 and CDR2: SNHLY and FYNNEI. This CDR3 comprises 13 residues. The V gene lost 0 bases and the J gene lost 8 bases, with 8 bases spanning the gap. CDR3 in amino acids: CASSEATVEPQHF. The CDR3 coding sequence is TGTGCCAGCAGTGAAGCGACGGTAGAGCCCCAGCATTTT.

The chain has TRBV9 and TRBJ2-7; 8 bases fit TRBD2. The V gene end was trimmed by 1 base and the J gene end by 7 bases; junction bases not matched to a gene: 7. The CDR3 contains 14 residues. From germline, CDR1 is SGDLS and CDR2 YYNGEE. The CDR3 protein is CASSVRAGVREQYF. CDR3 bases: TGTGCCAGCAGCGTAAGAGCGGGAGTGCGAGAGCAGTACTTC. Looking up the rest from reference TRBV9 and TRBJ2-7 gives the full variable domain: DSGVTQTPKHLITATGQRVTLRCSPRSGDLSVYWYQQSLDQGLQFLIQYYNGEERAKGNILERFSAQQFPDLHSELNLSSLELGDSALYFCASSVRAGVREQYFGPGTRLTVT.

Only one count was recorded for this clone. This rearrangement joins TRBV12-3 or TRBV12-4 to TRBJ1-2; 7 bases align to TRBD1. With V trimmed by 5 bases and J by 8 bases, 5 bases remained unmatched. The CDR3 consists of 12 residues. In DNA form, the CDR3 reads TGTGCCAGCAGTCGGGACAGTAGAGGCTACACCTTC. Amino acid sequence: CASSRDSRGYTF.

The DNA for the CDR3 is TGTGCCAGCAGCTTAATCCAGGGGTCCATATATTTT. It yields the protein CASSLIQGSIYF. The V gene is TRBV13, the J gene TRBJ1-3; tentatively, D is TRBD1 (6 bases). CDR3 length: 12 amino acids. Germline loops: CDR1 PRHDT, CDR2 FYEKMQ (reference sequence). V was pared by 2 bases and J by 11 bases, with 10 bases between.

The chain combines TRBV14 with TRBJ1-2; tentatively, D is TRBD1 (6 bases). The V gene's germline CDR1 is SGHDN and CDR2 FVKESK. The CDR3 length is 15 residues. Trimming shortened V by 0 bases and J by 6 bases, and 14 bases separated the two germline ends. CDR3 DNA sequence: TGTGCCAGCAGCCAAGAACAGGGTCTTTGGGATGGCTACACCTTC. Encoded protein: CASSQEQGLWDGYTF. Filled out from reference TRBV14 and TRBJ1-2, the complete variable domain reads EAGVTQFPSHSVIEKGQTVTLRCDPISGHDNLYWYRRVMGKEIKFLLHFVKESKQDESGMPNNRFLAERTGGTYSTLKVQPAELEDSGVYFCASSQEQGLWDGYTFGSGTRLTVV.

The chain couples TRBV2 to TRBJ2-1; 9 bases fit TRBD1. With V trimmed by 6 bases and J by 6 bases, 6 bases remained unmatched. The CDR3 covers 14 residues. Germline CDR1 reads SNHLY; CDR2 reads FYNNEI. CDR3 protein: CASSFETGGNEQFF. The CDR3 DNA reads TGTGCCAGCAGCTTCGAGACAGGGGGCAATGAGCAGTTCTTC.

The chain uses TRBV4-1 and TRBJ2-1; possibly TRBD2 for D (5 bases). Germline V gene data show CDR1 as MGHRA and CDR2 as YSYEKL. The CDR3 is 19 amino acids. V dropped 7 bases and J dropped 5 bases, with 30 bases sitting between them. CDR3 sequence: CASTESRGPDPPIHNEQFF. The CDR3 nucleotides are TGCGCCAGCACCGAATCACGAGGGCCCGATCCTCCCATTCACAATGAGCAGTTCTTC.

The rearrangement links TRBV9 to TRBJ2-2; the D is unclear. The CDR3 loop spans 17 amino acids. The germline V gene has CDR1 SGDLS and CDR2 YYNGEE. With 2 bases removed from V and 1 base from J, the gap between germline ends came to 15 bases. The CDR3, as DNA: TGTGCCAGCAGCGTTAGCCAGGAGCGCGTGAACACCGGGGAGCTGTTTTTT. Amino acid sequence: CASSVSQERVNTGELFF.

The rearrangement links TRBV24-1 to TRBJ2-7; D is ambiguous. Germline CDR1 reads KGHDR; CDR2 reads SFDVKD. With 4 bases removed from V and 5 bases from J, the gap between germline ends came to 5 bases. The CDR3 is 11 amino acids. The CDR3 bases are TGTGCCACCAGTGAAAGGGACGAGCAGTACTTC. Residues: CATSERDEQYF.

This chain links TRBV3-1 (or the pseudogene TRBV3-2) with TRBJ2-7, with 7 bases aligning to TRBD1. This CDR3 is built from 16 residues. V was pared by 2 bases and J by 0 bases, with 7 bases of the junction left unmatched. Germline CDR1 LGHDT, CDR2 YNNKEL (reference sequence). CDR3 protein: CASSQLTGRSSYEQYF. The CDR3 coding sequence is TGTGCCAGCAGCCAATTGACAGGGAGAAGCTCCTACGAGCAGTACTTC.

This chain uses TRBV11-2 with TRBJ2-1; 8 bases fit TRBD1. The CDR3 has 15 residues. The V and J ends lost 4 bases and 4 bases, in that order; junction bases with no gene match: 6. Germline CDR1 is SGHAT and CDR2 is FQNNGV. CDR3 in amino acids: CASSWSGGKYNEQFF. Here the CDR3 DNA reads TGTGCCAGCAGCTGGTCAGGGGGCAAGTACAATGAGCAGTTCTTC.

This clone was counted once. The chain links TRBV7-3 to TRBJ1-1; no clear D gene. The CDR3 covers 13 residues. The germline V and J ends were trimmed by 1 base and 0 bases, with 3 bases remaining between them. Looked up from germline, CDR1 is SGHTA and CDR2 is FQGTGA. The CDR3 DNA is TGTGCCAGCAGCTTAAGGATGAACACTGAAGCTTTCTTT. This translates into CASSLRMNTEAFF.

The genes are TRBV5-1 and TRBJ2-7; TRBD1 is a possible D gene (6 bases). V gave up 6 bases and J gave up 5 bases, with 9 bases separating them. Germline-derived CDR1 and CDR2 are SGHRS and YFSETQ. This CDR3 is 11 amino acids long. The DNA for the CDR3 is TGCGCCAGCACCCACAGGGACGAGCAGTACTTC. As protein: CASTHRDEQYF.

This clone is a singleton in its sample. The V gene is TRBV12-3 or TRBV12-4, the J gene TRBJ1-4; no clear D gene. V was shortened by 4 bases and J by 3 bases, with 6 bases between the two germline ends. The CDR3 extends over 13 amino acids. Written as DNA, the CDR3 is TGTGCCAGCAGTTGGGCCTCTAATGAAAAACTGTTTTTT. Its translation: CASSWASNEKLFF.

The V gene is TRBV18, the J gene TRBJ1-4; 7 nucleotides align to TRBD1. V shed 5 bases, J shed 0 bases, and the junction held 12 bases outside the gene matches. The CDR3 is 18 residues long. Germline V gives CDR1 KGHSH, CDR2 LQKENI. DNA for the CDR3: TGTGCCAGCTCAACGACCGTACAGGGGCCCACAACTAATGAAAAACTGTTTTTT. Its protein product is CASSTTVQGPTTNEKLFF.

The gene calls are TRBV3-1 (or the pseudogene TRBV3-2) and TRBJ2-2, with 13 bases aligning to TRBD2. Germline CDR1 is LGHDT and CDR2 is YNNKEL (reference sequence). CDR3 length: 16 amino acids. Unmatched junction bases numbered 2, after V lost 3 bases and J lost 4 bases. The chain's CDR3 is CASSQRTSGSTGELFF. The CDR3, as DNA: TGTGCCAGCAGCCAGAGGACTAGCGGGAGCACCGGGGAGCTGTTTTTT.

The CDR3 nucleotides read TGTGCCAGTAGCTCTACGGGACAGGGGGCTTACGAGCAGTACTTC. This sequence encodes CASSSTGQGAYEQYF. The chain carries TRBV19 and TRBJ2-7; 12 nucleotides align to TRBD1. Germline lookup yields CDR1 LNHDA and CDR2 SQIVND (reference sequence). After removal of 6 bases from V and 4 bases from J, the junction contained 7 bases not matched to a gene. The CDR3 is 15 amino acids.

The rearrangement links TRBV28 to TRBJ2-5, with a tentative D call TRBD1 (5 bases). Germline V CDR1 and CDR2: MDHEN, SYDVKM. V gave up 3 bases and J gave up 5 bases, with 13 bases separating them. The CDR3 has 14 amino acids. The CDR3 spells CASSLGPSIETQYF. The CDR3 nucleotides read TGTGCCAGCAGTTTGGGGCCTAGTATTGAGACCCAGTACTTC.

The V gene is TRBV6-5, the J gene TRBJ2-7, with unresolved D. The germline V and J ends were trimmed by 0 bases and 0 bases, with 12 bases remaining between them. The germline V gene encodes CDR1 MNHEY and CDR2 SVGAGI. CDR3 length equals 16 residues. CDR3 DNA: TGTGCCAGCAGTTACTCCGGCGCCGCCGGCTCCTACGAGCAGTACTTC. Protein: CASSYSGAAGSYEQYF.

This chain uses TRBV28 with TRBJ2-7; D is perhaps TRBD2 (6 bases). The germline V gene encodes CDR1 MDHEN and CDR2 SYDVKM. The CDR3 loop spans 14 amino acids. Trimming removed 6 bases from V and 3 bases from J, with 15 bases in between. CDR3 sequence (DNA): TGTGCCAGCAGCCCGCGTCGGGGGTACTACGAGCAGTACTTC. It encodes CASSPRRGYYEQYF.

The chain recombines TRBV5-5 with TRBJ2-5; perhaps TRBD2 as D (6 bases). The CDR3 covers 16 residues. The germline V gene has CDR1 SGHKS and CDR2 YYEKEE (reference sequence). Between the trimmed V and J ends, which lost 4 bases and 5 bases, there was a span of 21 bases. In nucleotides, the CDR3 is TGTGCCAGCAGCCGTAGCGGCGGCGGGGCGTCGGAGACCCAGTACTTC. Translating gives CASSRSGGGASETQYF.